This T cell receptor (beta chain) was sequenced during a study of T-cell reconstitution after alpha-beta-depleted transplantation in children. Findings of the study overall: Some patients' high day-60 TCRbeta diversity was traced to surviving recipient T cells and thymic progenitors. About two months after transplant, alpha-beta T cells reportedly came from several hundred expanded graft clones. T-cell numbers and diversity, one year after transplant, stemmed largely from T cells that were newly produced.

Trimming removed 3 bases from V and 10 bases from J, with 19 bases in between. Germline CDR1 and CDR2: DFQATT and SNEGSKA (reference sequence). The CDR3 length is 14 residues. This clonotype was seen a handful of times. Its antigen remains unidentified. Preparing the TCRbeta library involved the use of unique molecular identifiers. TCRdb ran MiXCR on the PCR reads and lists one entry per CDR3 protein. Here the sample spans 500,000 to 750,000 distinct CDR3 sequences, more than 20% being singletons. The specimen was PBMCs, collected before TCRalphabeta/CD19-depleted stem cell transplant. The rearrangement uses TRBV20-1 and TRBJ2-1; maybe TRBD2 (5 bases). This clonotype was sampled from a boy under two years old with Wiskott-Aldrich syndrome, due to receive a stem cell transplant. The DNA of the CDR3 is TGCAGTGCTAGGAGACGGACTCCTTCTCGGGAGCAGTTCTTC. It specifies CSARRRTPSREQFF.